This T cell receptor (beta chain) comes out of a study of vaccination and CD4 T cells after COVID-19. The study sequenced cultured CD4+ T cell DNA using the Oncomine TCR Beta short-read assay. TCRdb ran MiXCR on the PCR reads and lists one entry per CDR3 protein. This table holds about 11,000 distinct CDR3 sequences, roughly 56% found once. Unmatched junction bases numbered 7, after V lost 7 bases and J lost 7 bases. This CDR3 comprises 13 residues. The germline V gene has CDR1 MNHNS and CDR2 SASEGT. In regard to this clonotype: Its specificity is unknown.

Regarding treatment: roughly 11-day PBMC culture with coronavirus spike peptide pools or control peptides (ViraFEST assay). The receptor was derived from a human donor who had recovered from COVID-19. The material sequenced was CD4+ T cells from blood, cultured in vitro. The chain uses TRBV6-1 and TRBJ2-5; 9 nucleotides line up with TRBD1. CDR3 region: CASKGQGSRTQYF. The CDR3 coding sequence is TGTGCCAGCAAAGGACAGGGGTCGCGGACCCAGTACTTC.